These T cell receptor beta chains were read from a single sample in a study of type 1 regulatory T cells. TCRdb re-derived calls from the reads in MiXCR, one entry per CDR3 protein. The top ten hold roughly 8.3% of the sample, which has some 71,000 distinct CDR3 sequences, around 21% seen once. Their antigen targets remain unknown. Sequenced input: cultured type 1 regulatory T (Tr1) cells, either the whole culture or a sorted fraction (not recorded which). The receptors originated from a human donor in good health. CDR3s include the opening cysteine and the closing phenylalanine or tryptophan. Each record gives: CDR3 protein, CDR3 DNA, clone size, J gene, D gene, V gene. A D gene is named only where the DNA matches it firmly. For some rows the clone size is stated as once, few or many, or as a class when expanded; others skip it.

CASSLVQGGTEAFF TGTGCCAGCAGTTTGGTACAGGGAGGCACTGAAGCTTTCTTT - TRBJ1-1 - TRBV12-3/TRBV12-4
CSAWTGYGDQPQHF TGCAGTGCGTGGACAGGGTACGGAGATCAGCCCCAGCATTTT few TRBJ1-5 TRBD1 TRBV20-1
CASGQGEAEQYF TGTGCCAGCGGGCAGGGTGAGGCCGAGCAGTACTTC - TRBJ2-7 - TRBV7-9
CASTQDLFGGYTF TGTGCCAGCACCCAGGACCTCTTCGGGGGCTACACCTTC many TRBJ1-2 - TRBV6-2/TRBV6-3
CSARTGTSNQPQHF TGCAGTGCTCGGACAGGTACAAGCAATCAGCCCCAGCATTTT - TRBJ1-5 TRBD1 TRBV20-1
CASSLGARGLAGLDTQYF TGTGCCAGCAGCTTAGGAGCTCGGGGACTAGCGGGTTTAGATACGCAGTATTTT - TRBJ2-3 TRBD2 TRBV7-2
CASSLGTTRANNEQFF TGTGCCAGCAGTTTAGGGACTACCAGGGCAAACAATGAGCAGTTCTTC - TRBJ2-1 TRBD2 TRBV28
CSAENPTSGIYEQYF TGCAGTGCCGAAAACCCGACTAGCGGGATCTACGAGCAGTACTTC few TRBJ2-7 TRBD2 TRBV20-1
CASSLAVGGLNTEAFF TGTGCCAGCAGCTTAGCGGTGGGGGGCTTGAACACTGAAGCTTTCTTT few TRBJ1-1 - TRBV7-6
CSVGGSGELFF TGCAGCGTTGGGGGGTCCGGGGAGCTGTTTTTT - TRBJ2-2 - TRBV29-1
CASSLTGGGGYTF TGTGCCAGCAGTTTGACAGGGGGCGGTGGCTACACCTTC many TRBJ1-2 TRBD1 TRBV12-3/TRBV12-4
CASSPPRTSGNFHEQFF TGTGCCAGCTCACCACCGAGGACTAGCGGGAATTTCCATGAGCAGTTCTTC few TRBJ2-1 TRBD2 TRBV18
CASSPRLPGGGSYEQYF TGTGCCAGCTCACCCAGGCTCCCCGGGGGGGGGTCCTACGAGCAGTACTTC few TRBJ2-7 TRBD2 TRBV18
CAPNGRAWEQYF TGTGCTCCCAACGGGAGGGCCTGGGAGCAGTACTTC few TRBJ2-7 TRBD2 TRBV25-1
CASSLQSSEIQETQYF TGTGCCAGCAGTTTACAGTCTAGCGAAATCCAAGAGACCCAGTACTTC few TRBJ2-5 - TRBV12-3/TRBV12-4
CASPPPSAYNDQFF TGTGCCAGCCCCCCCCCTAGCGCATACAATGATCAGTTCTTC - TRBJ2-1 - TRBV7-6
CSARSRLATYEQYF TGCAGTGCTAGATCTCGACTAGCAACCTACGAGCAGTACTTC - TRBJ2-7 TRBD2 TRBV20-1
CASSLLSDQPQHF TGCGCCAGCAGCTTATTAAGCGATCAGCCCCAGCATTTT - TRBJ1-5 - TRBV5-1
CASTRTSGSEQFF TGTGCCAGCACCAGGACCAGTGGGAGTGAGCAGTTCTTC - TRBJ2-1 - TRBV12-3/TRBV12-4
CSARRDIAGELFF TGCAGTGCTAGACGGGATATAGCCGGGGAGCTGTTTTTT - TRBJ2-2 - TRBV20-1
CASSQGGKRFYEQYF TGTGCCAGCAGCCAAGGGGGGAAGCGATTCTACGAGCAGTACTTC - TRBJ2-7 - TRBV3-1
CASTTGEKLFF TGTGCCAGTACCACAGGGGAAAAACTGTTTTTT - TRBJ1-4 - TRBV19
CASSLDQRTLQFF TGTGCCAGCAGTTTAGATCAGAGAACTTTGCAGTTCTTC few TRBJ2-1 - TRBV12-3/TRBV12-4
CAWSRVDEQYF TGTGCCTGGAGTAGGGTTGACGAGCAGTACTTC - TRBJ2-7 - TRBV30